Each of the 18 T cell receptor beta chains below was sequenced from the same sample in a study of blood T cells in healthy people across ages. A sample-barcoded 5' primer and a J-beta primer mix were used in a second PCR of about 6 to 11 cycles. TCRdb re-called the 5' RACE reads with MiXCR, one entry per CDR3 protein. The sample shows just over 1 million distinct CDR3 sequences, more than 35% of them seen only once. The sample was blood. The receptors originated from a woman aged 60-75 years in good health.

The V call is TRBV6-2 or TRBV6-3, the J call TRBJ1-2, with D unresolved. Trimming took off 2 bases at V and 3 bases at J, with 4 bases between the two ends. Germline V lookup: CDR1 MNHEY, CDR2 SVGEGT. CDR3 length: 12 residues. The CDR3 bases are TGTGCCAGCAGTTACGACTACTATGGCTACACCTTC. It yields the protein CASSYDYYGYTF.

The chain combines TRBV20-1 with TRBJ1-4, with TRBD1 as a possible D gene (5 bases). V lost 1 base, J lost 7 bases, and 10 bases lay in between. The CDR3 length is 13 residues. From germline, CDR1 is DFQATT and CDR2 SNEGSKA (reference sequence). DNA for the CDR3: TGCAGTGCTAGAGGGGGCATTGGTGAAAAACTGTTTTTT. Encoded protein: CSARGGIGEKLFF.

The chain carries TRBV11-2 and TRBJ2-5; a possible D gene is TRBD2 (5 bases). Germline-derived CDR1 and CDR2 are SGHAT and FQNNGV. V lost 3 bases to trimming and J lost 7 bases, with 9 bases between them. The CDR3 contains 12 residues. DNA for the CDR3: TGTGCCAGCAGCTTGAGGCTAGCGACCCAGTACTTC. It is translated as CASSLRLATQYF.

This clonotype occurred a few times. This chain connects TRBV10-3 to TRBJ2-3; 12 bases fit TRBD2. Germline loops: CDR1 ENHRY, CDR2 SYGVKD. This CDR3 comprises 16 residues. V lost 3 bases to trimming and J lost 1 base; unmatched junction nucleotides: 2. The CDR3 region has the DNA TGTGCCATCAGTGAAGCTAGCGGGAGGGGCACAGATACGCAGTATTTT. Its translation is CAISEASGRGTDTQYF.

This clonotype was observed a handful of times. This chain links TRBV24-1 with TRBJ2-1, with 7 bases matching TRBD2. The CDR3 has 16 amino acids. With 0 bases clipped from V and 0 bases from J, the junction kept 1 base outside the gene matches. Germline V gives CDR1 KGHDR, CDR2 SFDVKD. CDR3 loop: CATSDLGGSSYNEQFF. CDR3 in DNA: TGTGCCACCAGTGATTTGGGCGGGAGCTCCTACAATGAGCAGTTCTTC.

This clonotype was observed a single time. The V and J genes are TRBV7-9 and TRBJ2-1, with D uncertain. This CDR3 contains 13 residues. Germline assignment: CDR1 SEHNR and CDR2 FQNEAQ (reference sequence). V was clipped by 3 bases and J by 3 bases, with 6 bases between them. In nucleotides, the CDR3 is TGTGCCAGCAGCTTCGCGGACTACAATGAGCAGTTCTTC. It translates to CASSFADYNEQFF.

CDR3 region: CSVEGDRGSYEQYF. The CDR3 nucleotides read TGCAGCGTTGAGGGGGACAGGGGTTCCTACGAGCAGTACTTC. J is TRBJ2-7 and V is TRBV29-1; TRBD1 aligns across 10 bases. The CDR3 is 14 residues long. V was clipped by 3 bases and J by 1 base; unmatched bases: 3. In germline, CDR1 is SQVTM, CDR2 ANQGSEA.

This clonotype was found many times. The chain links TRBV12-3 or TRBV12-4 to TRBJ2-5, with D uncertain. The CDR3 extends over 14 amino acids. With 3 bases removed from V and 2 bases from J, the gap between germline ends came to 10 bases. Here the CDR3 DNA reads TGTGCCAGCAGTTTGAAAAAGCCACAAGAGACCCAGTACTTC. Its translation is CASSLKKPQETQYF.

This clonotype was detected a few times. In nucleotides, the CDR3 is TGTGCCAGCAGCTTTAGAGGCGCTGGCGGAATCTACGAGCAGTACTTC. The encoded protein is CASSFRGAGGIYEQYF. The gene calls are TRBV13 and TRBJ2-7, with D unresolved. Germline CDR1 is PRHDT and CDR2 is FYEKMQ (reference sequence). Trimming pared 3 bases from V and 3 bases from J, leaving 18 bases between. CDR3 length: 16 residues.

V usage is TRBV5-1 and J usage is TRBJ2-2; perhaps TRBD2 as D (6 bases). The CDR3 totals 15 residues. Trimming stripped 4 bases from V and 5 bases from J, with 15 bases between. Germline-derived CDR1 and CDR2 are SGHRS and YFSETQ. DNA for the CDR3: TGCGCCAGCAGCCCTGGTGGAGGGTGGACCGGGGAGCTGTTTTTT. Translated: CASSPGGGWTGELFF.

The chain has TRBV20-1 and TRBJ2-7; TRBD2 matches 10 bases. V was clipped by 3 bases and J by 7 bases; unmatched bases: 9. CDR1 is DFQATT and CDR2 is SNEGSKA in the germline V gene (reference sequence). The length of the CDR3 is 14 residues. The CDR3: CSASRAGLAREQYF. CDR3 DNA sequence: TGCAGTGCTAGCCGGGCGGGACTAGCGCGAGAGCAGTACTTC.

This clonotype was observed a handful of times. V gene TRBV11-1 combines with J gene TRBJ2-3; D might be TRBD2 (6 bases). The CDR3 totals 15 residues. V dropped 5 bases and J dropped 8 bases, with 20 bases sitting between them. Germline V gene lookup returns CDR1 SGHAT and CDR2 FQDESV (reference sequence). CDR3 sequence: CASSGGTSVGGTQYF. The DNA of the CDR3 is TGTGCCAGCAGCGGAGGGACCTCAGTCGGGGGTACGCAGTATTTT.

This rearrangement joins TRBV5-5 to TRBJ2-2; 8 nucleotides match TRBD2. The V segment lost 2 bases and the J segment 5 bases; nucleotides outside the gene matches: 8. The CDR3 is 16 amino acids. Germline V lookup: CDR1 SGHKS, CDR2 YYEKEE (reference sequence). DNA for the CDR3: TGTGCCAGCAGCTTTCTGGGACTAGAAGAGACCGGGGAGCTGTTTTTT. Its translation: CASSFLGLEETGELFF. The whole variable domain, filled in from reference TRBV5-5 and TRBJ2-2, reads DAGVTQSPTHLIKTRGQQVTLRCSPISGHKSVSWYQQVLGQGPQFIFQYYEKEERGRGNFPDRFSARQFPNYSSELNVNALLLGDSALYLCASSFLGLEETGELFFGEGSRLTVL.

The V and J genes are TRBV7-9 and TRBJ2-3; 7 positions agree with TRBD2. The CDR3 has 16 amino acids. Trimming cost V 3 bases and J 3 bases; bases outside gene matches: 9. The germline V gene has CDR1 SEHNR and CDR2 FQNEAQ (reference sequence). The CDR3 is CASSFRGRERTDTQYF. CDR3 nucleotide sequence: TGTGCCAGCAGCTTCCGGGGGAGGGAAAGGACAGATACGCAGTATTTT.

The CDR3 spells CSARGPTSTEAFF. For the CDR3, the DNA is TGCAGTGCTAGAGGTCCAACAAGTACTGAAGCTTTCTTT. The rearrangement links TRBV20-1 to TRBJ1-1; no definite D call. Trimming stripped 1 base from V and 5 bases from J, with 11 bases between. The CDR3 is made up of 13 amino acids. The germline V gene encodes CDR1 DFQATT and CDR2 SNEGSKA (reference sequence).

As to this clonotype: One end of the junction varies from germline; a read error may be responsible. J is TRBJ2-1 and V is TRBV7-7; D is perhaps TRBD1 (6 bases). The germline V gene has CDR1 SSHAT and CDR2 FNYEAQ (reference sequence). This CDR3 has 14 amino acids. CDR3 region: CASSFGWTANEQFF. The CDR3 nucleotides read TGTGCTAGCAGCTTTGGGTGGACAGCGAATGAGCAGTTCTTC.

This clonotype was picked up a small number of times. This chain joins TRBV24-1 and TRBJ2-3, with 9 bases matching TRBD1. Germline V gives CDR1 KGHDR, CDR2 SFDVKD. The length of the CDR3 is 14 residues. Germline trimming cut 12 bases from V and 2 bases from J; bases unmatched to any gene: 8. The CDR3, as DNA: TGTGCCCCGGAGGGACAGGGACTCACAGATACGCAGTATTTT. This translates into CAPEGQGLTDTQYF.

This clonotype occurred a few times. This chain links TRBV29-1 with TRBJ2-1; 13 bases line up with TRBD2. The CDR3 consists of 13 residues. V was clipped by 8 bases and J by 6 bases; unmatched bases: 4. Germline values: CDR1 SQVTM, CDR2 ANQGSEA. CDR3 in DNA: TGCAGCATGGGACTAGCGGGACCCAATGAGCAGTTCTTC. As protein: CSMGLAGPNEQFF.